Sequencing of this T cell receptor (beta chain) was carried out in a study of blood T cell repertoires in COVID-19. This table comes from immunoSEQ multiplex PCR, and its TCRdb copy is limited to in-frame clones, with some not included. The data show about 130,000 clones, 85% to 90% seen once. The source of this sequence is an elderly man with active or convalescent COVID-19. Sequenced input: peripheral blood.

In nucleotides, the CDR3 is TGTGCCAAATTGGGGGACAGGGCCTACGAGCAGTACTTC. It codes for CAKLGDRAYEQYF. The chain carries TRBV7-3 and TRBJ2-7; 9 bases line up with TRBD1. From germline, CDR1 is SGHTA and CDR2 FQGTGA. V trimming: 10 bases; J trimming: 2 bases; junction bases outside the gene matches: 6. The CDR3 totals 13 residues.